The next 27 T cell receptor beta chains were all read from a single sample in a study of T cells in Graves' hyperthyroidism and ophthalmopathy. Amplified TCR beta CDR3 regions derived from RNA transcripts. Researchers ran a first-round RT-PCR on the TCR CDR3 using the HTBI primer set. One entry per CDR3 protein, called by TCRdb with MiXCR from the multiplex PCR reads. The table records around 700,000 distinct CDR3 sequences, 30% to 40% of them present only once. Specimen: blood. These receptors were collected from a woman between 40 and 55 years old with Graves' hyperthyroidism.

The chain links TRBV10-2 to TRBJ1-3, with D hard to call. CDR1 and CDR2 (germline): WSHSY, SAAADI. Trimming took 0 bases from V and 2 from J, leaving 2 bases between them. This CDR3 spans 13 amino acids. The CDR3 protein is CASSESTGNTIYF. The CDR3 DNA reads TGCGCCAGCAGTGAGTCTACTGGAAACACCATATATTTT.

The genes are TRBV20-1 and TRBJ2-5, with 9 nucleotides matching TRBD1. CDR1 DFQATT and CDR2 SNEGSKA come from the germline V gene (reference sequence). The CDR3 runs 15 residues. The ends lost 3 bases at V and 3 bases at J; junction bases unmatched: 8. The CDR3 region is CSASSSGQGKETQYF. As DNA, the CDR3 is TGCAGTGCTAGTTCAAGCGGACAGGGGAAAGAGACCCAGTACTTC.

This CDR3 reads CAIGPGATEAFF. CDR3 nucleotides: TGTGCCATCGGCCCAGGAGCCACTGAAGCTTTCTTT. The rearrangement links TRBV10-3 to TRBJ1-1; D uncertain. The germline V gene has CDR1 ENHRY and CDR2 SYGVKD. The CDR3 consists of 12 residues. The V and J ends lost 8 bases and 4 bases respectively, with 11 bases between them.

This clonotype occurred many times. This rearrangement joins TRBV19 to TRBJ1-1; unclear D gene. Germline CDR1 reads LNHDA; CDR2 reads SQIVND (reference sequence). The CDR3 spans 12 residues. The V gene lost 6 bases and the J gene lost 5 bases, with 10 bases spanning the gap. CDR3 nucleotide sequence: TGTGCCAGTAGCTGGGCGGGAACTGAAGCTTTCTTT. This sequence encodes CASSWAGTEAFF.

This clonotype was detected ten times or more. The V and J genes are TRBV24-1 and TRBJ2-2, with D perhaps matching TRBD1 (6 bases). Per germline, CDR1 KGHDR and CDR2 SFDVKD. Trimming removed 9 bases from V and 7 bases from J, with 11 bases in between. The CDR3 contains 12 residues. The CDR3 here is CATGGAGGELFF. The CDR3 DNA reads TGTGCCACCGGGGGCGCGGGCGGGGAGCTGTTTTTT.

About this clonotype itself: A much larger clone differs from this one at a single base, so this may be a read error. V gene TRBV5-1 combines with J gene TRBJ1-1, with a tentative D call TRBD1 (6 bases). V was clipped by 4 bases and J by 1 base, with 14 bases between them. The CDR3 has 15 residues. In germline, CDR1 is SGHRS, CDR2 YFSETQ. CDR3 region: CASSGEDRANTEAFF. The CDR3 DNA is TGCGCCAGCAGCGGTGAGGACAGAGCGAACACTGAAGCTTTCTTT.

This clonotype was detected ten times or more. The rearrangement uses TRBV7-8 and TRBJ1-3; D unclear. Trimming stripped 4 bases from V and 5 bases from J, with 18 bases between. The CDR3 sequence is 16 residues long. CDR1 is SGHVS and CDR2 is FQNEAQ in the germline V gene. The CDR3 loop is CASSSPRPPKRNTIYF. The CDR3 bases are TGTGCCAGCAGCTCACCTCGGCCCCCTAAAAGAAACACCATATATTTT.

The gene calls are TRBV29-1 and TRBJ1-1, with D perhaps matching TRBD1 (5 bases). CDR1 and CDR2 (germline): SQVTM, ANQGSEA. With 3 bases removed from V and 0 bases from J, the gap between germline ends came to 8 bases. The CDR3 consists of 13 residues. In DNA, the CDR3 is TGCAGCGTTGACGACAGCCTGAACACTGAAGCTTTCTTT. Its translation is CSVDDSLNTEAFF.

The gene calls are TRBV6-4 and TRBJ1-1, with 7 bases aligning to TRBD1. The V gene end was trimmed by 7 bases and the J gene end by 1 base; junction bases not matched to a gene: 9. This CDR3 comprises 15 residues. CDR1 is MRHNA, CDR2 SNTAGT, per germline. Here the CDR3 DNA reads TGTGCCAGCACGGACCCGAGACAGGGGAACACTGAAGCTTTCTTT. Protein product: CASTDPRQGNTEAFF.

This clonotype occurred many times. The chain joins TRBV19 to TRBJ1-1; D is unresolved. CDR3 length: 13 residues. Germline CDR1 reads LNHDA; CDR2 reads SQIVND (reference sequence). With 3 bases removed from V and 5 bases from J, the gap between germline ends came to 10 bases. The CDR3 coding sequence is TGTGCCAGTAGTATTCAGGCACGAACTGAAGCTTTCTTT. Protein product: CASSIQARTEAFF.

This clonotype came up many times. V and J are TRBV12-3 or TRBV12-4 and TRBJ1-2; no clear D. The CDR3 is 14 amino acids. Between the trimmed V and J ends, which lost 5 bases and 4 bases, there was a span of 14 bases. CDR3 loop: CASSASGPSYGYTF. The CDR3, as DNA: TGTGCCAGCAGTGCCTCCGGGCCCTCCTATGGCTACACCTTC.

A word on this clonotype: Since the CDR3 does not end with the conserved phenylalanine or tryptophan, this likely comes from a read error. This chain connects TRBV19 to TRBJ2-2; D possibly corresponds to TRBD1 (5 bases). Germline V gene data show CDR1 as LNHDA and CDR2 as SQIVND (reference sequence). This CDR3 comprises 15 residues. V was cut by 8 bases and J by 5 bases, with 18 bases left in between. CDR3 amino acids: CASLVNGALTGELFL. The CDR3 DNA follows: TGTGCCAGTCTGGTGAATGGGGCGCTTACCGGGGAGCTGTTTCTT.

This clonotype was recorded at least ten times. V and J are TRBV7-2 and TRBJ1-1; D might be TRBD1 (6 bases). Germline loops: CDR1 SGHTA, CDR2 FQGNSA. The CDR3 is 13 residues long. Trimming took off 1 base at V and 8 bases at J, with 11 bases between the two ends. The CDR3 region is CASSLERTGEAFF. For the CDR3, the DNA is TGTGCCAGCAGCTTAGAACGAACAGGGGAAGCTTTCTTT.

This clonotype appeared a few times. The V and J genes are TRBV5-1 and TRBJ2-7, with TRBD2 identical over 10 bases. Germline V gene lookup returns CDR1 SGHRS and CDR2 YFSETQ. The CDR3 totals 15 residues. J lost 5 bases, V lost 0 bases, and 5 bases had no gene match. This CDR3 is CASSLGLAGGHEQYF. CDR3 DNA: TGCGCCAGCAGCTTGGGGTTAGCGGGAGGACACGAGCAGTACTTC.

The genes are TRBV7-2 and TRBJ2-2; D uncertain. Trimming pared 5 bases from V and 1 base from J, leaving 14 bases between. Germline V gives CDR1 SGHTA, CDR2 FQGNSA. The CDR3 is 16 amino acids. The CDR3 region is CASSPQISQNTGELFF. As DNA, the CDR3 is TGTGCCAGCAGCCCCCAGATCTCTCAGAACACCGGGGAGCTGTTTTTT.

The CDR3 sequence: CASSGEGIGTGELFF. CDR3 in DNA: TGTGCCAGCAGCGGAGAGGGGATCGGCACCGGGGAGCTGTTTTTT. This sequence joins TRBV6-6 and TRBJ2-2; perhaps D is TRBD1 or TRBD2 (5 bases each). Per germline, CDR1 MNHNY and CDR2 SVGAGI (reference sequence). With 6 bases removed from V and 4 bases from J, the gap between germline ends came to 15 bases. There are 15 residues in the CDR3.

In its sample, this clonotype was seen many times. The chain's CDR3 is CATSERGNTEAFF. For the CDR3, the DNA is TGTGCCACCAGTGAGCGAGGGAACACTGAAGCTTTCTTT. V is TRBV24-1 and J is TRBJ1-1; D unclear. Germline V gene lookup returns CDR1 KGHDR and CDR2 SFDVKD. V dropped 4 bases and J dropped 1 base, with 6 bases sitting between them. The CDR3 runs to 13 residues.

V usage is TRBV12-3 or TRBV12-4 and J usage is TRBJ2-2; no definite D call. Deletions cut 4 bases from V and 8 bases from J, with 11 bases between. This CDR3 comprises 13 residues. CDR3 loop: CASSSAMTGELFF. CDR3 nucleotide sequence: TGTGCCAGCAGTTCGGCTATGACAGGGGAGCTGTTTTTT.

This clonotype was observed a few times. The genes are TRBV5-1 and TRBJ1-2; a weak D match, TRBD1 (5 bases). Per germline, CDR1 SGHRS and CDR2 YFSETQ. The germline V and J ends were trimmed by 0 bases and 2 bases, with 8 bases remaining between them. This CDR3 region has 14 residues. CDR3 region: CASSLAEGNYGYTF. The CDR3 DNA reads as TGCGCCAGCAGCTTGGCGGAGGGGAACTATGGCTACACCTTC.

The chain couples TRBV7-2 to TRBJ2-1; D is unclear. Trimming stripped 1 base from V and 3 bases from J, with 7 bases between. Germline CDR1 SGHTA, CDR2 FQGNSA. This CDR3 has 14 amino acids. In nucleotides, the CDR3 is TGTGCCAGCAGCTTAGGAAGGATCTACAATGAGCAGTTCTTC. Residues: CASSLGRIYNEQFF.

The CDR3 DNA reads TGTGCCAGCAGCCGGAATGATCCGGGACAGAGATCCTACGAGCAGTACTTC. This sequence encodes CASSRNDPGQRSYEQYF. V gene TRBV7-2 combines with J gene TRBJ2-7; 7 bases fit TRBD1. Germline V lookup: CDR1 SGHTA, CDR2 FQGNSA. The junction had 14 bases not matched to a gene; V was cut back by 5 bases and J by 1 base. The CDR3 extends over 17 amino acids. The complete variable domain, with remaining parts taken from reference TRBV7-2 and TRBJ2-7, reads GAGVSQSPSNKVTEKGKDVELRCDPISGHTALYWYRQSLGQGLEFLIYFQGNSAPDKSGLPSDRFSAERTGGSVSTLTIQRTQQEDSAVYLCASSRNDPGQRSYEQYFGPGTRLTVT.

A few counts support this clonotype. This chain uses TRBV9 with TRBJ2-7; no definite D call. Germline values: CDR1 SGDLS, CDR2 YYNGEE. With 0 bases removed from V and 0 bases from J, the gap between germline ends came to 10 bases. The length of the CDR3 is 15 residues. Here the CDR3 reads CASSVDSTPSYEQYF. CDR3 DNA sequence: TGTGCCAGCAGCGTAGACAGTACACCCTCCTACGAGCAGTACTTC.

For this clonotype: It may be a read error: a sequence one base away is much more abundant. The gene calls are TRBV7-2 and TRBJ1-2, with D perhaps TRBD1 (5 bases). The CDR3 consists of 15 residues. Germline lookup yields CDR1 SGHTA and CDR2 FQGNSA. CDR3 residues: CASNLTSGRDYGYTF. The CDR3 DNA reads as TGTGCCAGCAACTTAACGTCAGGGAGAGACTATGGCTACACCTTC.

The table lists this clonotype with many counts. This chain joins TRBV6-5 and TRBJ1-2; D remains ambiguous. V dropped 5 bases and J dropped 8 bases, with 12 bases sitting between them. The CDR3 is 12 amino acids. Germline CDR1 and CDR2: MNHEY and SVGAGI. DNA of the CDR3: TGTGCCAGCAGTACCAGACACGAAGGCTACACCTTC. Residues: CASSTRHEGYTF.

In this sample, this clonotype turned up many times. V gene TRBV11-2 combines with J gene TRBJ2-7; no reliable D call. Between the trimmed V and J ends, which lost 5 bases and 6 bases, there was a span of 17 bases. The CDR3 extends over 14 amino acids. CDR1 SGHAT and CDR2 FQNNGV come from the germline V gene. The CDR3 spells CASSRTHSQAEQYF. Written as DNA, the CDR3 is TGTGCCAGCAGCCGCACCCACTCTCAGGCCGAGCAGTACTTC.

This clonotype appeared many times. The chain links TRBV7-9 to TRBJ1-1; D remains ambiguous. In germline, CDR1 is SEHNR, CDR2 FQNEAQ (reference sequence). Trimming removed 5 bases at V and 6 bases at J, with 10 bases between. This CDR3 is built from 12 residues. As DNA, the CDR3 is TGTGCCAGCAGCCTTATTTCCGCTGAAGCTTTCTTT. Translating it yields CASSLISAEAFF.

This clonotype showed up just a few times. J is TRBJ2-2 and V is TRBV12-3 or TRBV12-4; D is undetermined. V gave up 2 bases and J gave up 2 bases, with 9 bases separating them. This CDR3 is built from 15 residues. The CDR3 DNA reads as TGTGCCAGCAGTTTAATGGATACAAACACCGGGGAGCTGTTTTTT. Translating gives CASSLMDTNTGELFF.